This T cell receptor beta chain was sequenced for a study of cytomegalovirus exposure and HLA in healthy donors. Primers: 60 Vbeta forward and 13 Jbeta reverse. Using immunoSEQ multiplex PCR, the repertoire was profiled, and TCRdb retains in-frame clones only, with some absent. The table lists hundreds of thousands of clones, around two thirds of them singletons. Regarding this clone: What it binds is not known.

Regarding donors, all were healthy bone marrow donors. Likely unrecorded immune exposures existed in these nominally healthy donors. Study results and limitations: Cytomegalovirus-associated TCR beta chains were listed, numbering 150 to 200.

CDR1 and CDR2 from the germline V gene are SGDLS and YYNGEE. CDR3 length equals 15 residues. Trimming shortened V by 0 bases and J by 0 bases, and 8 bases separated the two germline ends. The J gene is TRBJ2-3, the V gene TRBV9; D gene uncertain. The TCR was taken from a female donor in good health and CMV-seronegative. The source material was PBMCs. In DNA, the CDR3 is TGTGCCAGCAGCGTAGAGAGTTCTAGCACAGATACGCAGTATTTT. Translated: CASSVESSSTDTQYF.